This is a list of T cell receptor beta chains from one sample in a study of blood T cell repertoires in COVID-19. TCRdb's copy holds only in-frame clones and misses some; the assay was immunoSEQ multiplex PCR. The table lists roughly 240,000 clones, 80% to 90% of them singletons. Source material: peripheral blood. These receptors all stem from a woman between 65 and 79 years old with acute or convalescent COVID-19. Each CDR3 is given with its conserved first and last residue. A D gene is named only where the DNA matches it firmly. The size entry is marked missing in some rows and otherwise reads once, few, many or a size class.

d_call: NA
clone_size: NA
j_call: TRBJ1-1
v_call: TRBV10-3
cdr3_aa: CAINPGPNTEAFF
cdr3_nt: TGTGCCATCAATCCAGGGCCGAACACTGAAGCTTTCTTT

d_call: NA
clone_size: few
j_call: TRBJ1-2
v_call: TRBV6-5
cdr3_aa: CASTQKGEGYGYTF
cdr3_nt: TGTGCCAGCACCCAAAAGGGGGAAGGCTATGGCTACACCTTC

d_call: NA
clone_size: NA
j_call: TRBJ1-1
v_call: TRBV7-9
cdr3_aa: CASSSPPAEAFF
cdr3_nt: TGTGCCAGCAGCTCCCCCCCGGCTGAAGCTTTCTTT

d_call: TRBD1
clone_size: NA
j_call: TRBJ1-5
v_call: TRBV6-5
cdr3_aa: CASSDRGRQPQHF
cdr3_nt: TGTGCCAGCTCGGACAGGGGGCGACAGCCCCAGCATTTT

d_call: TRBD1
clone_size: NA
j_call: TRBJ1-1
v_call: TRBV20-1
cdr3_aa: CSASPGTDTEAFF
cdr3_nt: TGCAGTGCTAGTCCCGGGACAGACACTGAAGCTTTCTTT

d_call: NA
clone_size: NA
j_call: TRBJ1-2
v_call: TRBV6-5
cdr3_aa: CASSYNRDDYGYTF
cdr3_nt: TGTGCCAGCAGTTACAACAGGGATGACTATGGCTACACCTTC

d_call: TRBD1
clone_size: NA
j_call: TRBJ1-5
v_call: TRBV6-5
cdr3_aa: CASSFTRQGVQPQHF
cdr3_nt: TGTGCCAGCAGTTTCACTAGACAGGGGGTACAGCCCCAGCATTTT

d_call: NA
clone_size: NA
j_call: TRBJ2-1
v_call: TRBV6-5
cdr3_aa: CASSPGGLQGNEQFF
cdr3_nt: TGTGCCAGCAGTCCCGGGGGCCTACAGGGGAATGAGCAGTTCTTC

d_call: NA
clone_size: NA
j_call: TRBJ2-1
v_call: TRBV3-1/TRBV3-2
cdr3_aa: CASSQETLALSNEQFF
cdr3_nt: TGTGCCAGCAGCCAAGAAACACTAGCACTCTCCAATGAGCAGTTCTTC

d_call: NA
clone_size: NA
j_call: TRBJ1-2
v_call: TRBV6-5
cdr3_aa: CASSYGRVMGLGYTF
cdr3_nt: TGTGCCAGCAGTTACGGTCGGGTAATGGGTCTCGGCTACACCTTC

d_call: TRBD1
clone_size: NA
j_call: TRBJ1-4
v_call: TRBV9
cdr3_aa: CASSGDRGLNEKLFF
cdr3_nt: TGTGCCAGCAGCGGGGACAGGGGACTTAATGAAAAACTGTTTTTT

d_call: NA
clone_size: few
j_call: TRBJ1-1
v_call: TRBV5-1
cdr3_aa: CASSSGQLMNTEAFF
cdr3_nt: TGCGCCAGCAGCTCAGGACAGCTAATGAACACTGAAGCTTTCTTT

d_call: NA
clone_size: NA
j_call: TRBJ1-2
v_call: TRBV5-1
cdr3_aa: CASSLRSGAQIYGYTF
cdr3_nt: TGCGCCAGCAGCTTGAGGTCAGGGGCCCAAATTTATGGCTACACCTTC

d_call: NA
clone_size: NA
j_call: TRBJ1-1
v_call: TRBV30
cdr3_aa: CAWSPGGTEAFF
cdr3_nt: TGTGCCTGGAGCCCGGGGGGCACTGAAGCTTTCTTT

d_call: NA
clone_size: NA
j_call: TRBJ2-3
v_call: TRBV9
cdr3_aa: CASSEHYSASSTDTQYF
cdr3_nt: TGTGCCAGCAGCGAGCACTATAGCGCATCTAGCACAGATACGCAGTATTTT

d_call: TRBD1
clone_size: NA
j_call: TRBJ1-2
v_call: TRBV18
cdr3_aa: CASSPLGTGGTDYGYTF
cdr3_nt: TGTGCCAGCTCACCATTGGGGACAGGGGGAACGGACTATGGCTACACCTTC

d_call: TRBD1
clone_size: NA
j_call: TRBJ2-5
v_call: TRBV27
cdr3_aa: CASRGTARTKTQYF
cdr3_nt: TGTGCCAGCAGAGGGACAGCCCGGACGAAGACCCAGTACTTC

d_call: NA
clone_size: NA
j_call: TRBJ1-3
v_call: TRBV19
cdr3_aa: CANREFSGNTIYF
cdr3_nt: TGTGCCAACCGGGAATTCTCTGGAAACACCATATATTTT

d_call: TRBD1
clone_size: NA
j_call: TRBJ1-5
v_call: TRBV19
cdr3_aa: CASSIEDRGQPQHF
cdr3_nt: TGTGCCAGTAGTATAGAAGACAGGGGCCAGCCCCAGCATTTT

d_call: TRBD2
clone_size: NA
j_call: TRBJ2-3
v_call: TRBV7-2
cdr3_aa: CASSLAGSGGLGTDTQYF
cdr3_nt: TGTGCCAGCAGCTTAGCGGGTAGCGGGGGTCTAGGCACAGATACGCAGTATTTT

d_call: NA
clone_size: NA
j_call: TRBJ2-7
v_call: TRBV5-5
cdr3_aa: CASSLDGYEQYF
cdr3_nt: TGTGCCAGCAGCTTGGACGGCTACGAGCAGTACTTC

d_call: NA
clone_size: NA
j_call: TRBJ1-6
v_call: TRBV10-3
cdr3_aa: CAISEGGNSPLHF
cdr3_nt: TGTGCCATCAGTGAAGGGGGTAATTCACCCCTCCACTTT

d_call: NA
clone_size: NA
j_call: TRBJ1-2
v_call: TRBV12-3/TRBV12-4
cdr3_aa: CASSFRELYGYTF
cdr3_nt: TGTGCCAGCAGTTTCCGGGAACTCTATGGCTACACCTTC

d_call: NA
clone_size: NA
j_call: TRBJ2-5
v_call: TRBV6-2/TRBV6-3
cdr3_aa: CASSYAGAQSEETQYF
cdr3_nt: TGTGCCAGCAGTTACGCAGGGGCCCAAAGTGAAGAGACCCAGTACTTC

d_call: NA
clone_size: NA
j_call: TRBJ1-6
v_call: TRBV18
cdr3_aa: CASSPMPPRNSPLHF
cdr3_nt: TGTGCCAGCTCACCGATGCCTCCCAGGAATTCACCCCTCCACTTT

d_call: NA
clone_size: NA
j_call: TRBJ2-2
v_call: TRBV11-2
cdr3_aa: CASSSSGGELFF
cdr3_nt: TGTGCCAGCAGCTCTTCGGGCGGGGAGCTGTTTTTT

d_call: NA
clone_size: once
j_call: TRBJ2-1
v_call: TRBV11-2
cdr3_aa: CASNPTEYNEQFF
cdr3_nt: TGTGCCAGCAACCCAACAGAATACAATGAGCAGTTCTTC

d_call: TRBD1
clone_size: NA
j_call: TRBJ1-1
v_call: TRBV6-6
cdr3_aa: CASSPDLLLSRGRDTEAFF
cdr3_nt: TGTGCCAGCAGTCCCGATTTGTTGTTGTCGAGGGGGCGGGACACTGAAGCTTTCTTT

d_call: TRBD1
clone_size: NA
j_call: TRBJ1-1
v_call: TRBV11-2
cdr3_aa: CASSYTDRGHTEAFF
cdr3_nt: TGTGCCAGCAGCTATACAGACAGGGGGCACACTGAAGCTTTCTTT

d_call: NA
clone_size: NA
j_call: TRBJ1-5
v_call: TRBV28
cdr3_aa: CASSSGSSGRYSNQPQHF
cdr3_nt: TGTGCCAGCAGTTCAGGGTCCTCGGGTAGGTATAGCAATCAGCCCCAGCATTTT

d_call: NA
clone_size: NA
j_call: TRBJ1-1
v_call: TRBV3-1/TRBV3-2
cdr3_aa: CASSQGTSRAFF
cdr3_nt: TGTGCCAGCAGCCAAGGGACAAGCAGGGCTTTCTTT

d_call: TRBD1
clone_size: NA
j_call: TRBJ1-6
v_call: TRBV4-2
cdr3_aa: CASSRRTGRDSPLHF
cdr3_nt: TGTGCCAGCAGCCGACGGACAGGGAGGGATTCACCCCTCCACTTT

d_call: NA
clone_size: NA
j_call: TRBJ1-2
v_call: TRBV2
cdr3_aa: CASSADRNYGYTF
cdr3_nt: TGTGCCAGCAGCGCCGACAGAAACTATGGCTACACCTTC

d_call: TRBD1
clone_size: NA
j_call: TRBJ1-4
v_call: TRBV4-2
cdr3_aa: CASSQDYSGQGLKLFF
cdr3_nt: TGTGCCAGCAGCCAAGATTATTCTGGACAGGGGTTGAAACTGTTTTTT

d_call: NA
clone_size: few
j_call: TRBJ2-7
v_call: TRBV4-2
cdr3_aa: CASSPLGPADYEQYF
cdr3_nt: TGTGCCAGCAGCCCCCTGGGGCCGGCTGACTACGAGCAGTACTTC

d_call: NA
clone_size: NA
j_call: TRBJ2-3
v_call: TRBV19
cdr3_aa: CASSMLGALDTQYF
cdr3_nt: TGTGCCAGTAGTATGTTGGGGGCGCTGGATACGCAGTATTTT

d_call: NA
clone_size: NA
j_call: TRBJ1-4
v_call: TRBV7-9
cdr3_aa: CASSFGSDEKLFF
cdr3_nt: TGTGCCAGCAGCTTCGGAAGCGATGAAAAACTGTTTTTT

d_call: TRBD2
clone_size: NA
j_call: TRBJ2-5
v_call: TRBV5-4
cdr3_aa: CASSNSGGARETQYF
cdr3_nt: TGTGCCAGTTCTAATAGCGGGGGGGCACGGGAGACCCAGTACTTC

d_call: NA
clone_size: NA
j_call: TRBJ1-4
v_call: TRBV7-9
cdr3_aa: CASSSDQGTNEKLFF
cdr3_nt: TGTGCCAGCAGCTCGGATCAGGGGACTAATGAAAAACTGTTTTTT

d_call: NA
clone_size: few
j_call: TRBJ1-2
v_call: TRBV11-2
cdr3_aa: CASSLDRQSAYGYTF
cdr3_nt: TGTGCCAGCAGCTTAGATCGACAGTCCGCTTATGGCTACACCTTC

d_call: TRBD1
clone_size: once
j_call: TRBJ1-1
v_call: TRBV3-1/TRBV3-2
cdr3_aa: CASSQWAGGTDSNTEAFF
cdr3_nt: TGTGCCAGCAGCCAATGGGCGGGCGGGACAGACTCGAACACTGAAGCTTTCTTT

d_call: NA
clone_size: NA
j_call: TRBJ2-5
v_call: TRBV5-6
cdr3_aa: CASSAWTEQETQYF
cdr3_nt: TGTGCCAGCAGCGCATGGACAGAGCAAGAGACCCAGTACTTC

d_call: NA
clone_size: NA
j_call: TRBJ1-2
v_call: TRBV2
cdr3_aa: CASSPTQADGYTF
cdr3_nt: TGTGCCAGCAGCCCCACTCAGGCAGATGGCTACACCTTC

d_call: NA
clone_size: NA
j_call: TRBJ1-1
v_call: TRBV4-2
cdr3_aa: CASSQDRLGHTEAFF
cdr3_nt: TGTGCCAGCAGCCAAGATCGATTGGGCCACACTGAAGCTTTCTTT

d_call: NA
clone_size: NA
j_call: TRBJ1-1
v_call: TRBV5-1
cdr3_aa: CASRKNRDGTEAFF
cdr3_nt: TGCGCCAGTCGTAAGAACAGGGATGGGACTGAAGCTTTCTTT

d_call: NA
clone_size: NA
j_call: TRBJ2-3
v_call: TRBV5-1
cdr3_aa: CASSLAGEDTQYF
cdr3_nt: TGCGCCAGCAGCCTGGCCGGGGAAGATACGCAGTATTTT